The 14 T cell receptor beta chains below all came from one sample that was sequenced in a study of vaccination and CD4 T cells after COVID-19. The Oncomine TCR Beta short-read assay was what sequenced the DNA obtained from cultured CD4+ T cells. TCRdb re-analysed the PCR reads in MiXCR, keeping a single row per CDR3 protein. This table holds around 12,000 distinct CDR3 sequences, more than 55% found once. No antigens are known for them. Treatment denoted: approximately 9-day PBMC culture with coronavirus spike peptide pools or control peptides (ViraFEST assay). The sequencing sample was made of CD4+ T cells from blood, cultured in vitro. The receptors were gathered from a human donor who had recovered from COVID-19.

As DNA, the CDR3 is TGTGCCAGCAGCTTTCGTCTAGCGGGGGTGGAGACCCAGTACTTC. This gives the protein CASSFRLAGVETQYF. The chain joins TRBV7-9 to TRBJ2-5; 10 bases align to TRBD2. The CDR3 sequence is 15 residues long. The germline V gene encodes CDR1 SEHNR and CDR2 FQNEAQ (reference sequence). V shed 3 bases and J 5 bases; nucleotides not matched to a gene: 6.

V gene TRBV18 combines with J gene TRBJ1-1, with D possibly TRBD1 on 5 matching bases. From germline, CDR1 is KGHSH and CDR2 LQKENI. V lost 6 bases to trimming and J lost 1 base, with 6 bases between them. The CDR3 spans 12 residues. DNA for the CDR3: TGTGCCAGCTCCCAGGGGAACACTGAAGCTTTCTTT. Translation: CASSQGNTEAFF.

Here the CDR3 reads CASSPNLGNQPQHF. The CDR3, as DNA: TGTGCCAGCAGCCCTAACTTGGGAAATCAGCCCCAGCATTTT. V and J are TRBV7-2 and TRBJ1-5, with D unclear. The CDR3 contains 14 residues. Germline CDR1 reads SGHTA; CDR2 reads FQGNSA. V lost 5 bases and J lost 4, with 12 bases in between.

The CDR3 loop is CAGHRDTEAFF. The CDR3 nucleotides read TGTGCCGGACACAGGGACACTGAAGCTTTCTTT. The chain couples TRBV27 to TRBJ1-1; the D gene is possibly TRBD1 (6 bases). This CDR3 is built from 11 residues. V was cut by 11 bases and J by 3 bases, with 10 bases left in between. Germline CDR1 MNHEY, CDR2 SMNVEV (reference sequence).

In nucleotides, the CDR3 is TGTGCCAGTAGGAACGACAGTACCTACGAGCAGTACTTC. Its protein is CASRNDSTYEQYF. The chain couples TRBV19 to TRBJ2-7; D might be TRBD1 (5 bases). The CDR3 is 13 residues long. Germline CDR1 LNHDA, CDR2 SQIVND (reference sequence). V shed 6 bases and J shed 2 bases, with 11 bases lying between them.

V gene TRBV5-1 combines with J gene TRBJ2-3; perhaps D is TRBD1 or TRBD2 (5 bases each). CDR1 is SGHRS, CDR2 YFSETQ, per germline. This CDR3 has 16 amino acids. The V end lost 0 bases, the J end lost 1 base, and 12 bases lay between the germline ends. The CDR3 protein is CASSLEGRSGTDTQYF. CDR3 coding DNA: TGCGCCAGCAGCTTGGAGGGGAGAAGCGGCACAGATACGCAGTATTTT.

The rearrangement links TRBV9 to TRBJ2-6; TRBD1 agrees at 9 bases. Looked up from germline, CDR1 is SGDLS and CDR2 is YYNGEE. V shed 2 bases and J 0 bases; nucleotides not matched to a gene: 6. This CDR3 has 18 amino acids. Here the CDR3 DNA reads TGTGCCAGCAGCGTTCGGGACAGGGCCGGCTCTGGGGCCAACGTCCTGACTTTC. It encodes CASSVRDRAGSGANVLTF. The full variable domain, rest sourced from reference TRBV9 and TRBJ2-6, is DSGVTQTPKHLITATGQRVTLRCSPRSGDLSVYWYQQSLDQGLQFLIQYYNGEERAKGNILERFSAQQFPDLHSELNLSSLELGDSALYFCASSVRDRAGSGANVLTFGAGSRLTVL.

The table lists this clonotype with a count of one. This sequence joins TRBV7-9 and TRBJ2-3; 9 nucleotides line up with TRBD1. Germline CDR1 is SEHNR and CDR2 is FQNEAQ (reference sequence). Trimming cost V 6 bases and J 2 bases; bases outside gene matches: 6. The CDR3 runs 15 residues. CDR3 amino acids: CASRLTGGDTDTQYF. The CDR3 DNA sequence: TGTGCCAGCAGGTTAACAGGGGGCGACACAGATACGCAGTATTTT.

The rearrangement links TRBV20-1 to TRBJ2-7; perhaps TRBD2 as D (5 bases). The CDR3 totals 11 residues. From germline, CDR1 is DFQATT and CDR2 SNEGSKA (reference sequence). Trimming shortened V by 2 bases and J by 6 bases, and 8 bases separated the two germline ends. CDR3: CSARYRGEQYF. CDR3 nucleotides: TGCAGTGCTAGATACCGGGGCGAGCAGTACTTC.

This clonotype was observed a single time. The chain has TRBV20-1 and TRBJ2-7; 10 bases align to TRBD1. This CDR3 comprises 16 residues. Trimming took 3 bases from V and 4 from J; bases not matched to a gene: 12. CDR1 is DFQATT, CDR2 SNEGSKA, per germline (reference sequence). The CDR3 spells CSARATGTGDAYEQYF. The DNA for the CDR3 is TGCAGTGCTAGGGCCACCGGGACAGGGGATGCTTACGAGCAGTACTTC.

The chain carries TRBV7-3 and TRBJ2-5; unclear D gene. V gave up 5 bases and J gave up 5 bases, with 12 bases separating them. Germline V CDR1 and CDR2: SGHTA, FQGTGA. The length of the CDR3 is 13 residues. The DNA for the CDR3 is TGTGCCAGCAGCCCTGGAAGTGGTGAGACCCAGTACTTC. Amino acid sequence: CASSPGSGETQYF. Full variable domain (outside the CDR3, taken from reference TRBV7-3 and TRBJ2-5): GAGVSQTPSNKVTEKGKYVELRCDPISGHTALYWYRQSLGQGPEFLIYFQGTGAADDSGLPNDRFFAVRPEGSVSTLKIQRTERGDSAVYLCASSPGSGETQYFGPGTRLLVL.

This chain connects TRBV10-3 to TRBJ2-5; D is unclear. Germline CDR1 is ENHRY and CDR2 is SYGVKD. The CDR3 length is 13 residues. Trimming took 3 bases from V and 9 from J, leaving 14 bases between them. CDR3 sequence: CAISDGYEVAQYF. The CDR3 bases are TGTGCCATCAGTGACGGATACGAGGTAGCCCAGTACTTC.

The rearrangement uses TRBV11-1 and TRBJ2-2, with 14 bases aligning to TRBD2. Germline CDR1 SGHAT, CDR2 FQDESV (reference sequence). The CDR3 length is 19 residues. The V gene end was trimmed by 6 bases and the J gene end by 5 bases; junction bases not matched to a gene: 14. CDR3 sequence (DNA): TGTGCCAGCAGGGCTCAACCCGGGACTAGCGGGAGAGGTACCGGGGAGCTGTTTTTT. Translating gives CASRAQPGTSGRGTGELFF.

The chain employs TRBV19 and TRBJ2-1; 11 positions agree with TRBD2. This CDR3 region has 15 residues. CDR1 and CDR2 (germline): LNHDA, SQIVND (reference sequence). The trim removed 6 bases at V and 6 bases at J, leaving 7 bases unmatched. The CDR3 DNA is TGTGCCAGTAGCGCACTAGCGGGAGCTGGCAATGAGCAGTTCTTC. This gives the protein CASSALAGAGNEQFF. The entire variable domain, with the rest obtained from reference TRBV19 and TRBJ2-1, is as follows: DGGITQSPKYLFRKEGQNVTLSCEQNLNHDAMYWYRQDPGQGLRLIYYSQIVNDFQKGDIAEGYSVSREKKESFPLTVTSAQKNPTAFYLCASSALAGAGNEQFFGPGTRLTVL.